The next 32 T cell receptor beta chains were all read from a single sample in a study of T cells in Graves' hyperthyroidism and ophthalmopathy. Amplified TCR beta CDR3 regions derived from RNA transcripts. The TCR CDR3 was amplified in a first-round RT-PCR using the HTBI primer set. TCRdb re-called the multiplex PCR reads with MiXCR, one entry per CDR3 protein. The sample yields nearly 250,000 distinct CDR3 sequences, approximately 25% seen once. Source material: blood. The receptors were sampled from a woman in her thirties or forties with Graves' ophthalmopathy.

This clonotype has ten or more counts. V usage is TRBV6-5 and J usage is TRBJ1-1, with D possibly being TRBD1 (5 bases). From germline, CDR1 is MNHEY and CDR2 SVGAGI. This CDR3 has 13 residues. V lost 6 bases and J lost 4, with 12 bases in between. DNA for the CDR3: TGTGCCAGCAGGGCGTTGGGGGGCACTGAAGCTTTCTTT. This encodes CASRALGGTEAFF.

The V call is TRBV29-1, the J call TRBJ2-5; D remains ambiguous. There are 12 residues in the CDR3. Germline lookup yields CDR1 SQVTM and CDR2 ANQGSEA. V was shortened by 4 bases and J by 5 bases, with 11 bases between the two germline ends. Here the CDR3 reads CSVVGGGETQYF. The CDR3 coding sequence is TGCAGCGTTGTTGGCGGTGGGGAGACCCAGTACTTC.

This clonotype was seen many times. CDR3 sequence reads: CAWGVDWVQETQYF. The CDR3 DNA sequence: TGTGCCTGGGGAGTCGACTGGGTCCAAGAGACCCAGTACTTC. The J gene is TRBJ2-5, the V gene TRBV30; no clear D gene. V was shortened by 5 bases and J by 1 base, with 14 bases between the two germline ends. The CDR3 extends over 14 amino acids. Germline CDR1 GTSNPN, CDR2 SVGIG (reference sequence).

In this sample, this clonotype turned up many times. The gene calls are TRBV11-2 and TRBJ2-1; tentative D call: TRBD2 (5 bases). This CDR3 is built from 15 residues. In germline, CDR1 is SGHAT, CDR2 FQNNGV. V lost 0 bases and J lost 5, with 11 bases in between. The CDR3 is CASSLEMDGNNEQFF. DNA for the CDR3: TGTGCCAGCAGCTTAGAGATGGACGGGAACAATGAGCAGTTCTTC.

A note on this clonotype: At one end, the junction sequence differs from germline, possibly due to a read error. J is TRBJ2-2 and V is TRBV14; 9 positions agree with TRBD1. The germline V gene has CDR1 SGHDN and CDR2 FVKESK. The CDR3 runs 18 residues. The CDR3 protein is CAGSHLTGTGRGTGELFF. The CDR3, as DNA: TGTGCCGGCAGCCATCTTACCGGGACAGGGCGAGGCACCGGGGAGCTGTTTTTT.

Turning to this clonotype: The germline gene is not matched at one end of the junction; a read error may be the cause. The chain links TRBV6-2 or TRBV6-3 to TRBJ2-5, with D unclear. Germline V lookup: CDR1 MNHEY, CDR2 SVGEGT. This CDR3 region has 15 residues. CDR3 DNA: TGTGCCAGCAGTTACCACTGGACGGAACAAGAGACCCGGTACTTC. It translates to CASSYHWTEQETRYF.

This clonotype was recorded many times. The chain is built from TRBV27 and TRBJ2-7; 12 positions match TRBD1. The V gene end was trimmed by 5 bases and the J gene end by 5 bases; junction bases not matched to a gene: 4. CDR3 size: 14 residues. Germline V gives CDR1 MNHEY, CDR2 SMNVEV (reference sequence). CDR3: CASSDGTGGHEQYF. For the CDR3, the DNA is TGTGCCAGCAGTGACGGGACAGGGGGCCACGAGCAGTACTTC.

At least ten counts were recorded for this clonotype. The chain joins TRBV6-2 or TRBV6-3 to TRBJ1-2; weak D call: TRBD1 (6 bases). V lost 4 bases and J lost 1, with 13 bases in between. Germline V CDR1 and CDR2: MNHEY, SVGEGT. The CDR3 has 15 residues. The CDR3 region has the DNA TGTGCCAGCAGTTCGGGGGGCGCGTTTAACTATGGCTACACCTTC. It is translated as CASSSGGAFNYGYTF.

This clonotype was detected many times. This chain uses TRBV5-1 with TRBJ2-2, with 14 bases matching TRBD2. The CDR3 is made up of 17 amino acids. Per the germline V gene, CDR1 is SGHRS and CDR2 is YFSETQ. J gave up 3 bases and V 4 bases, and 5 bases lay outside the gene matches. CDR3: CASSPTSGRADTGELFF. The CDR3 coding sequence is TGCGCCAGCAGCCCGACTAGCGGGAGGGCCGACACCGGGGAGCTGTTTTTT.

This clonotype was seen at least ten times. The chain is built from TRBV28 and TRBJ1-2; the D is unclear. The CDR3 is 14 residues long. CDR1 MDHEN and CDR2 SYDVKM come from the germline V gene. Trimming pared 2 bases from V and 8 bases from J, leaving 15 bases between. The CDR3 protein is CASSLLTRDGGYTF. CDR3 nucleotides: TGTGCCAGCAGTTTACTCACCCGGGATGGGGGCTACACCTTC.

This clonotype was seen ten or more times. This sequence may be a read error, since a much larger clone differs from it by one base. The chain couples TRBV6-5 to TRBJ2-4; D not certain. V lost 0 bases, J lost 6 bases, and 15 bases lay in between. This CDR3 contains 16 residues. The germline CDR1 and CDR2 sequences are MNHEY and SVGAGI. CDR3 sequence reads: CASSYSSPRLGNIQYF. The CDR3 DNA follows: TGTGCCAGCAGTTACTCGTCCCCTCGGCTAGGAAACATTCAGTACTTC.

This clonotype was counted at least ten times. This chain uses TRBV28 with TRBJ2-7; the match to TRBD1 covers 9 bases. Unmatched junction bases numbered 9, after V lost 5 bases and J lost 4 bases. From germline, CDR1 is MDHEN and CDR2 SYDVKM. The CDR3 is 15 amino acids. CDR3 in DNA: TGTGCCAGCAGTAACCCGACAGGGGGGAAGTACGAGCAGTACTTC. Translated, it gives CASSNPTGGKYEQYF.

This clonotype was seen many times. The gene calls are TRBV28 and TRBJ2-6; D is unclear. Deletions cut 4 bases from V and 0 bases from J, with 10 bases between. The germline V gene has CDR1 MDHEN and CDR2 SYDVKM. CDR3 size: 16 residues. CDR3 sequence reads: CASSSTKYSGANVLTF. As DNA, the CDR3 is TGTGCCAGCAGTTCGACCAAATACTCTGGGGCCAACGTCCTGACTTTC.

The rearrangement uses TRBV6-1 and TRBJ2-7; D uncertain. CDR1 and CDR2 (germline): MNHNS, SASEGT. The CDR3 totals 12 residues. Trimming pared 4 bases from V and 3 bases from J, leaving 7 bases between. The CDR3 sequence is CASSADFYEQYF. CDR3 sequence (DNA): TGTGCCAGCAGTGCCGATTTCTACGAGCAGTACTTC.

This clonotype was counted at least ten times. The chain links TRBV27 to TRBJ2-6; D unclear. The CDR3 is 15 amino acids. CDR1 and CDR2 (germline): MNHEY, SMNVEV (reference sequence). Trimming stripped 6 bases from V and 4 bases from J, with 13 bases between. The CDR3 DNA follows: TGTGCCAGCAGCTTGGGCCGTCCCGGGGCCAACGTCCTGACTTTC. Translating it yields CASSLGRPGANVLTF.

The chain employs TRBV6-1 and TRBJ2-7; 7 bases match TRBD2. There are 16 residues in the CDR3. The V segment lost 7 bases and the J segment 6 bases; nucleotides outside the gene matches: 18. Germline CDR1 is MNHNS and CDR2 is SASEGT. The CDR3, as DNA: TGTGCCAGCACCCCTCCCGGGCGCGGGAGCCTCGGCGAGCAGTACTTC. It encodes CASTPPGRGSLGEQYF.

This clonotype was detected ten times or more. The chain carries TRBV28 and TRBJ1-1, with TRBD1 as a possible D gene (5 bases). This CDR3 has 13 residues. Germline loops: CDR1 MDHEN, CDR2 SYDVKM. With 5 bases removed from V and 5 bases from J, the gap between germline ends came to 12 bases. CDR3 residues: CASSDGGRTEAFF. In nucleotides, the CDR3 is TGTGCCAGCAGTGACGGGGGTAGGACTGAAGCTTTCTTT.

The chain joins TRBV4-2 to TRBJ1-1; D is ambiguous. V lost 4 bases, J lost 0 bases, and 12 bases lay in between. Germline-derived CDR1 and CDR2 are LGHNA and YNFKEQ. CDR3 length: 15 residues. The CDR3 DNA follows: TGTGCCAGCAGCCCACCCGAGTTACTGAACACTGAAGCTTTCTTT. Amino acids: CASSPPELLNTEAFF.

This clonotype was detected many times. V gene TRBV2 combines with J gene TRBJ1-1, with 7 bases matching TRBD1. CDR1 and CDR2 from the germline V gene are SNHLY and FYNNEI. The ends lost 2 bases at V and 1 base at J; junction bases unmatched: 4. The CDR3 is made up of 15 amino acids. The DNA for the CDR3 is TGTGCCAGCAGTGAACAGGGGGTAGGGAACACTGAAGCTTTCTTT. Translation: CASSEQGVGNTEAFF. Full variable domain (missing parts from reference TRBV2 and TRBJ1-1): EPEVTQTPSHQVTQMGQEVILRCVPISNHLYFYWYRQILGQKVEFLVSFYNNEISEKSEIFDDQFSVERPDGSNFTLKIRSTKLEDSAMYFCASSEQGVGNTEAFFGQGTRLTVV.

This chain joins TRBV29-1 and TRBJ2-7; D may match TRBD1 or TRBD2 (6 bases each). The V and J ends lost 0 bases and 0 bases respectively, with 12 bases between them. The CDR3 consists of 15 residues. Germline assignment: CDR1 SQVTM and CDR2 ANQGSEA. The CDR3 DNA is TGCAGCGTTGAAGATTGGAGGGACAACTCCTACGAGCAGTACTTC. This sequence encodes CSVEDWRDNSYEQYF.

In the case of this clonotype: A much larger clone lies a single base off, so this may be a read error. J is TRBJ2-7 and V is TRBV19, with 8 nucleotides matching TRBD1. There are 13 residues in the CDR3. The germline V gene has CDR1 LNHDA and CDR2 SQIVND (reference sequence). The junction had 6 bases not matched to a gene; V was cut back by 3 bases and J by 8 bases. The CDR3 is CASSILTGDKQYF. The CDR3 DNA reads TGTGCCAGTAGTATTTTGACAGGGGACAAGCAGTACTTC.

This clonotype was detected ten times or more. This chain joins TRBV29-1 and TRBJ1-1, with D perhaps TRBD1 (6 bases). Trimming cost V 6 bases and J 1 base, with 15 bases left between them. CDR3 length equals 14 residues. Germline loops: CDR1 SQVTM, CDR2 ANQGSEA. This chain's CDR3 is CSVHGGGPNTEAFF. DNA of the CDR3: TGCAGCGTCCACGGAGGGGGTCCGAACACTGAAGCTTTCTTT.

The J gene is TRBJ2-5, the V gene TRBV20-1; D is ambiguous. The CDR3 runs to 14 residues. V lost 3 bases, J lost 5 bases, and 16 bases lay in between. CDR1 and CDR2 (germline): DFQATT, SNEGSKA (reference sequence). CDR3 sequence reads: CSASPVGPGETQYF. DNA of the CDR3: TGCAGTGCTAGTCCCGTAGGGCCCGGGGAGACCCAGTACTTC.

This clonotype was picked up many times. The CDR3 DNA reads as TGCGCCAGCAGCAAAAATCCGGCCCGGGACAGGGACTACGAGCAGTACTTC. It specifies CASSKNPARDRDYEQYF. This chain joins TRBV5-1 and TRBJ2-7, with 9 bases aligning to TRBD1. The germline V gene has CDR1 SGHRS and CDR2 YFSETQ. The CDR3 loop spans 17 amino acids. V lost 4 bases to trimming and J lost 3 bases; unmatched junction nucleotides: 14.

This clonotype was counted at least ten times. The chain is built from TRBV20-1 and TRBJ2-4; 9 positions match TRBD1. V was clipped by 8 bases and J by 3 bases; unmatched bases: 17. Germline V CDR1 and CDR2: DFQATT, SNEGSKA (reference sequence). This CDR3 is 17 amino acids long. The CDR3, as DNA: TGCAGTACTCCTCCGACAGGGGGTACTTTCGGCAAAAACATTCAGTACTTC. Its translation: CSTPPTGGTFGKNIQYF.

This clonotype was recorded at least ten times. The chain links TRBV6-1 to TRBJ2-6, with unresolved D. The CDR3 sequence is 16 residues long. The ends were cut back, 4 bases at V and 0 bases at J, with 10 bases in the middle. Looked up from germline, CDR1 is MNHNS and CDR2 is SASEGT. The CDR3 sequence: CASSGEALSGANVLTF. In DNA, the CDR3 is TGTGCCAGCAGTGGAGAAGCCCTCTCTGGGGCCAACGTCCTGACTTTC.

This clonotype was counted ten times or more. The rearrangement uses TRBV7-2 and TRBJ1-2; TRBD1 aligns across 9 bases. The CDR3 is made up of 13 amino acids. Germline V gene data show CDR1 as SGHTA and CDR2 as FQGNSA. Trimming removed 5 bases from V and 5 bases from J; junction bases left unmatched: 3. CDR3 DNA: TGTGCCAGCAGCAGACAGGGGGAGTATGGCTACACCTTC. Its protein is CASSRQGEYGYTF. Complete variable domain (other parts from reference TRBV7-2 and TRBJ1-2): GAGVSQSPSNKVTEKGKDVELRCDPISGHTALYWYRQSLGQGLEFLIYFQGNSAPDKSGLPSDRFSAERTGGSVSTLTIQRTQQEDSAVYLCASSRQGEYGYTFGSGTRLTVV.

This clonotype was counted at least ten times. DNA for the CDR3: TGTGCCATCAGTGAGTCGACTCCGACAGGGGGCGGCTATGGCTACACCTTC. This translates into CAISESTPTGGGYGYTF. The genes are TRBV10-3 and TRBJ1-2, with TRBD1 matching 10 bases. In germline, CDR1 is ENHRY, CDR2 SYGVKD. The CDR3 contains 17 residues. J gave up 4 bases and V 0 bases, and 8 bases lay outside the gene matches.

This clonotype was picked up many times. This chain connects TRBV19 to TRBJ2-7, with 8 bases that match TRBD2. Trimming cost V 5 bases and J 3 bases; bases outside gene matches: 9. The CDR3 loop spans 15 amino acids. The germline V gene has CDR1 LNHDA and CDR2 SQIVND (reference sequence). Written as DNA, the CDR3 is TGTGCCAGTAGTGTCTCGAGCGGGAGTAGCTACGAGCAGTACTTC. Translation: CASSVSSGSSYEQYF.

This clonotype was seen many times. The rearrangement uses TRBV6-5 and TRBJ1-3; no firm D call. This CDR3 spans 16 amino acids. V was shortened by 2 bases and J by 0 bases, with 11 bases between the two germline ends. Germline-derived CDR1 and CDR2 are MNHEY and SVGAGI. Written as DNA, the CDR3 is TGTGCCAGCAGTTACGGCCTTGGGGACTCTGGAAACACCATATATTTT. Translated: CASSYGLGDSGNTIYF.

This clonotype occurred many times. The junction and the germline gene differ at one end; a read error may be behind it. The chain couples TRBV15 to TRBJ2-1; no definite D call. CDR3 length equals 14 residues. Germline values: CDR1 LNHNV, CDR2 YYDKDF (reference sequence). In nucleotides, the CDR3 is TGTGCCACCAGGAGAGATTTAATGGGCAATGAGCAGTTCTTC. This sequence encodes CATRRDLMGNEQFF.

This clonotype was recorded many times. The chain recombines TRBV7-2 with TRBJ2-7; D is unclear. The CDR3 extends over 12 amino acids. Germline loops: CDR1 SGHTA, CDR2 FQGNSA. V shed 3 bases and J shed 4 bases, with 7 bases lying between them. CDR3 DNA: TGTGCCAGCAGCTTTCCCGGGTACGAGCAGTACTTC. This gives the protein CASSFPGYEQYF.